Below are 28 T cell receptor beta chains sequenced from a single sample in a study of T-cell reconstitution after alpha-beta-depleted transplantation in children. This sample's TCRbeta library carried unique molecular identifier barcodes. TCRdb re-called the PCR reads through MiXCR, storing one row per CDR3 protein. Here the sample spans some 78,000 distinct CDR3 sequences, 11% to 15% being singletons. The sequences come from PBMCs, mostly from graft donor cells, collected 180 days after TCRalphabeta/CD19-depleted stem cell transplant. Source of these receptors: a male patient between 2 and 10 years old who had a stem cell transplant for acute lymphoblastic leukemia, so the T cells may come from the graft donor.

The chain has TRBV4-3 and TRBJ1-4; tentative D call: TRBD1 (5 bases). Deletions cut 3 bases from V and 4 bases from J, with 15 bases between. CDR1 LGHNA and CDR2 YSLEER come from the germline V gene. This CDR3 is built from 16 residues. CDR3 loop: CASSHQPGRFNEKLFF. The CDR3, as DNA: TGCGCCAGCAGCCATCAACCGGGACGGTTTAATGAAAAACTGTTTTTT.

CDR3: CASSLATLIHRTGNDNEQFF. The CDR3 coding sequence is TGTGCCAGCAGCTTAGCTACCCTTATCCACCGGACAGGGAACGACAATGAGCAGTTCTTC. The V call is TRBV7-2, the J call TRBJ2-1; 8 bases align to TRBD1. V shed 0 bases, J shed 5 bases, and the junction held 18 bases outside the gene matches. Per the germline V gene, CDR1 is SGHTA and CDR2 is FQGNSA. The CDR3 contains 20 residues.

The J gene is TRBJ2-5, the V gene TRBV15; the match to TRBD1 covers 7 bases. V lost 5 bases, J lost 4 bases, and 1 base stayed unmatched. This CDR3 is 12 amino acids long. CDR1 and CDR2 (germline): LNHNV, YYDKDF (reference sequence). The CDR3 sequence: CATSRQGETQYF. In DNA, the CDR3 is TGTGCCACCAGCCGACAGGGAGAGACCCAGTACTTC.

This chain uses TRBV24-1 with TRBJ2-2, with TRBD1 matching 8 bases. Germline-derived CDR1 and CDR2 are KGHDR and SFDVKD. CDR3 length: 15 residues. V gave up 5 bases and J gave up 4 bases; unmatched junction bases: 5. In DNA, the CDR3 is TGTGCCACCAGTGTAGGGACAGGTCCCACCGGGGAGCTGTTTTTT. Translating it yields CATSVGTGPTGELFF.

Comment on this clonotype: A read error may explain this, as a much larger clone is one base away. The chain uses TRBV5-1 and TRBJ2-1; D is undetermined. The CDR3 consists of 15 residues. The V gene lost 0 bases and the J gene lost 7 bases, with 14 bases spanning the gap. Germline loops: CDR1 SGHRS, CDR2 YFSETQ. The CDR3 DNA is TGCGCCAGCAGCTTGGACGGGTGCGTAGGAAATGAGCAGTTCTTC. Its translation is CASSLDGCVGNEQFF.

This clonotype was found many times. V and J are TRBV29-1 and TRBJ2-7; a possible D gene is TRBD2 (5 bases). CDR3 length: 11 amino acids. V was pared by 5 bases and J by 1 base, with 6 bases between. Germline loops: CDR1 SQVTM, CDR2 ANQGSEA. The CDR3 sequence: CSVRGSYEQYF. The CDR3, as DNA: TGCAGCGTTAGAGGGTCCTACGAGCAGTACTTC.

The CDR3 protein is CASSHGLAGVPDTQYF. CDR3 DNA: TGTGCCAGCAGTCACGGACTAGCGGGAGTACCAGATACGCAGTATTTT. The chain has TRBV12-3 or TRBV12-4 and TRBJ2-3; 13 positions agree with TRBD2. V shed 5 bases, J shed 4 bases, and the junction held 6 bases outside the gene matches. The CDR3 consists of 16 residues.

This clonotype was seen a few times. The chain uses TRBV20-1 and TRBJ2-7; 12 bases are shared with TRBD2. The germline CDR1 and CDR2 sequences are DFQATT and SNEGSKA (reference sequence). The CDR3 totals 16 residues. The V gene end was trimmed by 3 bases and the J gene end by 2 bases; junction bases not matched to a gene: 8. Written as DNA, the CDR3 is TGCAGTGCTAGTAGACTAGCGGGGGCAAATCCCTACGAGCAGTACTTC. It specifies CSASRLAGANPYEQYF.

Only one count was recorded for this clonotype. The rearrangement uses TRBV5-1 and TRBJ2-7; D is possibly TRBD1 (5 bases). V lost 4 bases and J lost 8, with 31 bases in between. CDR1 is SGHRS and CDR2 is YFSETQ in the germline V gene. CDR3 length equals 18 residues. The DNA of the CDR3 is TGCGCCAGCAGCCCGATCTTGACAGCCGTGAACCACTTAGGACAGCAGTACTTC. It yields the protein CASSPILTAVNHLGQQYF.

This clonotype was seen a few times. The V and J genes are TRBV28 and TRBJ2-5; D could derive from TRBD1 or TRBD2 (5 bases each). V lost 7 bases, J lost 5 bases, and 11 bases lay in between. Germline CDR1 is MDHEN and CDR2 is SYDVKM. This CDR3 has 12 residues. The CDR3 DNA follows: TGTGCCAGCAACCCAGGGAGCGAGACCCAGTACTTC. Its translation is CASNPGSETQYF. Full variable domain (missing parts from reference TRBV28 and TRBJ2-5): DVKVTQSSRYLVKRTGEKVFLECVQDMDHENMFWYRQDPGLGLRLIYFSYDVKMKEKGDIPEGYSVSREKKERFSLILESASTNQTSMYLCASNPGSETQYFGPGTRLLVL.

This sequence joins TRBV5-1 and TRBJ2-2, with 16 bases fitting TRBD2. Trimming took 5 bases from V and 2 from J; bases not matched to a gene: 9. Per the germline V gene, CDR1 is SGHRS and CDR2 is YFSETQ. The CDR3 is 19 amino acids. CDR3 bases: TGCGCCAGCAGGGGGACTAGCGGGAGGGCCCACTTTAACACCGGGGAGCTGTTTTTT. Its protein product is CASRGTSGRAHFNTGELFF. Drawing the rest from reference TRBV5-1 and TRBJ2-2, the complete variable domain is KAGVTQTPRYLIKTRGQQVTLSCSPISGHRSVSWYQQTPGQGLQFLFEYFSETQRNKGNFPGRFSGRQFSNSRSEMNVSTLELGDSALYLCASRGTSGRAHFNTGELFFGEGSRLTVL.

The V and J genes are TRBV10-3 and TRBJ2-5, with D uncertain. CDR1 ENHRY and CDR2 SYGVKD come from the germline V gene. Trimming pared 3 bases from V and 7 bases from J, leaving 12 bases between. The CDR3 length is 13 residues. The CDR3, as DNA: TGTGCCATCAGTGACCCTTTGGCCTGGACCCAGTACTTC. It codes for CAISDPLAWTQYF.

The chain joins TRBV20-1 to TRBJ2-7; unclear D gene. Looked up from germline, CDR1 is DFQATT and CDR2 is SNEGSKA (reference sequence). With 7 bases removed from V and 3 bases from J, the gap between germline ends came to 16 bases. CDR3 length: 13 residues. CDR3 loop: CSVTTPTLYEQYF. The DNA for the CDR3 is TGCAGTGTTACGACACCGACCCTCTACGAGCAGTACTTC.

The rearrangement links TRBV21-1 to TRBJ2-1; no check of the table's D call, TRBD2, against the DNA was made. TRBV21-1 is listed as a pseudogene. The CDR3 contains 16 residues. Here the CDR3 DNA reads TGTGCCAGCAGCAAAGCACGCGGGAGGGCCGTCGATGAGCAGTTCTTC. Amino acids: CASSKARGRAVDEQFF.

The chain couples TRBV7-2 to TRBJ1-5; 7 bases match TRBD1. CDR1 is SGHTA, CDR2 FQGNSA, per germline. This CDR3 has 15 amino acids. Germline trimming cut 6 bases from V and 3 bases from J; bases unmatched to any gene: 8. The CDR3 protein is CASSQEGTVNQPQHF. CDR3 bases: TGTGCCAGCAGTCAGGAGGGGACAGTCAATCAGCCCCAGCATTTT.

This clonotype was seen only a few times. As DNA, the CDR3 is TGCAGTGCTAGAGATCTAGGACCTCGGGGCACCGGGGAGCTGTTTTTT. Translated: CSARDLGPRGTGELFF. The chain combines TRBV20-1 with TRBJ2-2; TRBD2 might be the D (5 bases). V lost 0 bases and J lost 4, with 15 bases in between. Germline CDR1 reads DFQATT; CDR2 reads SNEGSKA (reference sequence). This CDR3 contains 16 residues.

There are a few counts of this clonotype. The rearrangement links TRBV6-1 to TRBJ1-4, with D uncertain. The V gene's germline CDR1 is MNHNS and CDR2 SASEGT. V was shortened by 11 bases and J by 3 bases, with 19 bases between the two germline ends. CDR3 length: 15 amino acids. The CDR3 bases are TGTGCCGGCGGTGGTGGCGGTACTTCTAATGAAAAACTGTTTTTT. Its protein product is CAGGGGGTSNEKLFF.

This clonotype was seen a few times. The CDR3 nucleotides read TGTGCCAGCAGCTTAGCGTGGGGACTAGCGGGAGGGTGGCTCTACGAGCAGTACTTC. Amino acids: CASSLAWGLAGGWLYEQYF. The rearrangement uses TRBV7-8 and TRBJ2-7, with 16 bases lining up with TRBD2. The CDR3 totals 19 residues. Trimming cost V 0 bases and J 3 bases; bases outside gene matches: 8. Germline CDR1 is SGHVS and CDR2 is FQNEAQ.

This clonotype was seen once. V is TRBV6-1 and J is TRBJ2-2; no firm D call. The CDR3 runs to 14 residues. V shed 9 bases and J shed 6 bases, with 17 bases lying between them. Germline values: CDR1 MNHNS, CDR2 SASEGT. The CDR3 nucleotides are TGTGCCAGAAACGAGGAGATAGTCGCCGGGGAGCTGTTTTTT. Translated: CARNEEIVAGELFF.

This clonotype has more than one count but fewer than ten. The chain couples TRBV7-9 to TRBJ2-5, with no clear D. Germline V CDR1 and CDR2: SEHNR, FQNEAQ (reference sequence). Trimming removed 3 bases from V and 8 bases from J, with 7 bases in between. This CDR3 contains 11 residues. The CDR3 protein is CASSLPKTQYF. The CDR3 nucleotides read TGTGCCAGCAGCTTGCCGAAAACCCAGTACTTC.

The J gene is TRBJ1-2, the V gene TRBV9; D remains ambiguous. This CDR3 has 12 amino acids. Germline V gene sequence: CDR1 SGDLS, CDR2 YYNGEE. Deletions cut 4 bases from V and 4 bases from J, with 8 bases between. The CDR3 DNA reads as TGTGCCAGCAGCTCCCGCCCCTATGGCTACACCTTC. Amino acids: CASSSRPYGYTF.

This clonotype was observed a few times. V gene TRBV5-1 combines with J gene TRBJ2-7, with D tentatively TRBD1 or TRBD2 (5 bases each). CDR3 length: 13 residues. The germline CDR1 and CDR2 sequences are SGHRS and YFSETQ. V was shortened by 2 bases and J by 7 bases, with 13 bases between the two germline ends. The CDR3 DNA is TGCGCCAGCAGCTTAACAGGCGGGCGGGAGCAGTACTTC. This encodes CASSLTGGREQYF.

Many counts were recorded for this clonotype. The chain is built from TRBV18 and TRBJ2-5; possibly TRBD1 for D (6 bases). The CDR3 runs to 14 residues. The V and J ends lost 6 bases and 2 bases respectively, with 13 bases between them. Germline loops: CDR1 KGHSH, CDR2 LQKENI. The CDR3 region is CASSLPGQQETQYF. In nucleotides, the CDR3 is TGTGCCAGCTCTCTTCCGGGACAACAAGAGACCCAGTACTTC.

The sample holds a few counts of this clonotype. The rearrangement joins TRBV29-1 to TRBJ1-4, with D unclear. The CDR3 sequence is 11 residues long. V lost 5 bases and J 8 bases, leaving 9 bases between the germline ends. CDR1 and CDR2 from the germline V gene are SQVTM and ANQGSEA. CDR3 bases: TGCAGCGTTAAAACCCGAGAAAAACTGTTTTTT. This encodes CSVKTREKLFF.

This clonotype was observed many times. The J gene is TRBJ2-7, the V gene TRBV11-1; 12 bases fit TRBD1. The CDR3 length is 15 residues. V shed 5 bases and J 3 bases; nucleotides not matched to a gene: 5. Germline V gives CDR1 SGHAT, CDR2 FQDESV (reference sequence). Here the CDR3 reads CASSPGTGGSYEQYF. As DNA, the CDR3 is TGTGCCAGCAGCCCCGGGACAGGGGGCAGCTACGAGCAGTACTTC.

The sample holds a few counts of this clonotype. The chain employs TRBV10-3 and TRBJ2-7; D gene ambiguous. The CDR3 runs 12 residues. V was shortened by 0 bases and J by 6 bases, with 6 bases between the two germline ends. Per the germline V gene, CDR1 is ENHRY and CDR2 is SYGVKD. The DNA for the CDR3 is TGTGCCATCAGTGAGTCGCTAGTCGAGCAGTACTTC. This encodes CAISESLVEQYF.

This clonotype showed up just a few times. The chain couples TRBV6-1 to TRBJ2-1; D might be TRBD2 (5 bases). The CDR3 contains 16 residues. V gave up 5 bases and J gave up 2 bases, with 16 bases separating them. In germline, CDR1 is MNHNS, CDR2 SASEGT. The CDR3 sequence is CASSRERAPPYNEQFF. The DNA for the CDR3 is TGTGCCAGCAGTAGGGAGAGGGCACCTCCCTACAATGAGCAGTTCTTC.

The chain is built from TRBV2 and TRBJ2-7, with D perhaps TRBD2 (5 bases). In germline, CDR1 is SNHLY, CDR2 FYNNEI. The CDR3 length is 13 residues. V lost 8 bases, J lost 7 bases, and 18 bases lay in between. The CDR3 reads CASGLGPGGEQYF. The DNA for the CDR3 is TGTGCCAGCGGACTCGGGCCCGGAGGAGAGCAGTACTTC. The full variable domain, in which reference TRBV2 and TRBJ2-7 provide the parts outside the CDR3, is EPEVTQTPSHQVTQMGQEVILRCVPISNHLYFYWYRQILGQKVEFLVSFYNNEISEKSEIFDDQFSVERPDGSNFTLKIRSTKLEDSAMYFCASGLGPGGEQYFGPGTRLTVT.